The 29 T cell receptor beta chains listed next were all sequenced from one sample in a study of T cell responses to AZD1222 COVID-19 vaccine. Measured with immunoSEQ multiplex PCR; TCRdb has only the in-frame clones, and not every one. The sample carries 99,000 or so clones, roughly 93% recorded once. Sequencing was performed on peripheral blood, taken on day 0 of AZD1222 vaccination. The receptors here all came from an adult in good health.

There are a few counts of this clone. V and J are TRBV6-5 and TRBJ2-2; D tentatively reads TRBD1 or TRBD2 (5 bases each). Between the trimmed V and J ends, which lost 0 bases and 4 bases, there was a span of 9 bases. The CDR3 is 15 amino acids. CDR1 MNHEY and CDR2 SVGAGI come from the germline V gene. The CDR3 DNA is TGTGCCAGCAGTTACTCAGGGGACGGCACCGGGGAGCTGTTTTTT. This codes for CASSYSGDGTGELFF.

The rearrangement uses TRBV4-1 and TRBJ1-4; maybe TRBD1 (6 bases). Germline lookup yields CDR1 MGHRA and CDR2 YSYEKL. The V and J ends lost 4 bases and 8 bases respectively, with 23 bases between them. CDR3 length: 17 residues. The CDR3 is CASSLLYGRGGREKLFF. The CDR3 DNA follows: TGCGCCAGCAGCCTCCTTTATGGGAGGGGGGGGAGAGAAAAACTGTTTTTT.

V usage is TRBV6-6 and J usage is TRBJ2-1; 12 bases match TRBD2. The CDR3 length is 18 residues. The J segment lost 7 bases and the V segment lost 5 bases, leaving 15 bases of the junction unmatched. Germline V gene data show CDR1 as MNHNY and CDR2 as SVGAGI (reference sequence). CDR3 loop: CASSRPSGRAAPTNEQFF. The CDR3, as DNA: TGTGCCAGCAGTCGTCCTAGCGGGAGGGCCGCACCCACAAATGAGCAGTTCTTC.

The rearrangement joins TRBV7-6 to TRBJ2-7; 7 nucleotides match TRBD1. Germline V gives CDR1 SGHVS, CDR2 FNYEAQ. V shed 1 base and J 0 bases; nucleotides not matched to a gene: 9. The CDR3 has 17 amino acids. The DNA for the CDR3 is TGTGCCAGCAGCTTAGGAGCCGGGACAGTACTCTCCTACGAGCAGTACTTC. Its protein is CASSLGAGTVLSYEQYF.

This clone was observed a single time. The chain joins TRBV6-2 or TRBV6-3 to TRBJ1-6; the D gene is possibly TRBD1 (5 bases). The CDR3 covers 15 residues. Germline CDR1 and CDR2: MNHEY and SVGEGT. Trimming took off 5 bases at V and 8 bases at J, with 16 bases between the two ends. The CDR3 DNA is TGTGCCAGCAGTCAGCCCCAGGGAAATGATTCACCCCTCCACTTT. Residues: CASSQPQGNDSPLHF.

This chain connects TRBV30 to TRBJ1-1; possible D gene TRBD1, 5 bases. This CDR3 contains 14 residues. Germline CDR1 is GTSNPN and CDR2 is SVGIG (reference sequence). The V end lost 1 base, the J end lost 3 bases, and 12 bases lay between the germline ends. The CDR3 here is CAWSGIQGDTEAFF. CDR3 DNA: TGTGCCTGGAGTGGCATCCAGGGTGACACTGAAGCTTTCTTT.

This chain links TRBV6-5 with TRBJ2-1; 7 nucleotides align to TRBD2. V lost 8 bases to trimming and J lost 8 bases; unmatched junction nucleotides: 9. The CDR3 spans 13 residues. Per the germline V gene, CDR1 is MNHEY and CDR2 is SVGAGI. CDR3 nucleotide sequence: TGTGCCAGCCACACGGGGGGAGTAGATGAGCAGTTCTTC. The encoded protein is CASHTGGVDEQFF.

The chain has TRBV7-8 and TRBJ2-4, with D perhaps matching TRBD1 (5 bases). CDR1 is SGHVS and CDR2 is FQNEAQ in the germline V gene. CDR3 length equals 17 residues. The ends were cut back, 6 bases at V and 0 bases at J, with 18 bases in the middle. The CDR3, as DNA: TGTGCCAGCAGTCTGGGCCAGGGTCTTCTAGCCAAAAACATTCAGTACTTC. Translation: CASSLGQGLLAKNIQYF.

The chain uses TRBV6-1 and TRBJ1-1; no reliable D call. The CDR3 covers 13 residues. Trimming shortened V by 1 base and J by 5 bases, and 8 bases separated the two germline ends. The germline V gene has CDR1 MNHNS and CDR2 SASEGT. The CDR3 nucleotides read TGTGCCAGCAGTGAAGGCCGATGGACTGAAGCTTTCTTT. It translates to CASSEGRWTEAFF.

The CDR3 is CATSRGPGQGLSYGYTF. CDR3 sequence (DNA): TGTGCCACCAGCAGAGGTCCAGGACAGGGACTATCATATGGCTACACCTTC. The V gene is TRBV15, the J gene TRBJ1-2; the match to TRBD1 covers 8 bases. J was trimmed by 5 bases and V by 1 base; bases with no gene match: 12. This CDR3 is built from 17 residues. Germline-derived CDR1 and CDR2 are LNHNV and YYDKDF (reference sequence).

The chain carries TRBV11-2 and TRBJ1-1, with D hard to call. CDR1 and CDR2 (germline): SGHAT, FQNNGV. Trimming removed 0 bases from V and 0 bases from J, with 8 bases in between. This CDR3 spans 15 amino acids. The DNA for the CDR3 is TGTGCCAGCAGCTTAGATCTCGCGTTGAACACTGAAGCTTTCTTT. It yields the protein CASSLDLALNTEAFF.

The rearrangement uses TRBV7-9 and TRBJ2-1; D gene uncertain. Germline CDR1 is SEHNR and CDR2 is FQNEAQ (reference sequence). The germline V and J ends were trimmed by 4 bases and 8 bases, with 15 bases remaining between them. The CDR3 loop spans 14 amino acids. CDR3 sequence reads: CASSSWTPADEQFF. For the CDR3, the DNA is TGTGCCAGCAGCTCATGGACCCCTGCCGATGAGCAGTTCTTC. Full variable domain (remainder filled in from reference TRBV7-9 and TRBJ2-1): DTGVSQNPRHKITKRGQNVTFRCDPISEHNRLYWYRQTLGQGPEFLTYFQNEAQLEKSRLLSDRFSAERPKGSFSTLEIQRTEQGDSAMYLCASSSWTPADEQFFGPGTRLTVL.

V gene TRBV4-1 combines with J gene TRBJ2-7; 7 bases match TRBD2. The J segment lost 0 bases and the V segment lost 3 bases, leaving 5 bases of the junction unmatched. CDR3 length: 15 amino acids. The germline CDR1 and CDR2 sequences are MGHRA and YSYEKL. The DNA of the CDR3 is TGCGCCAGCAGCCAGCCGGGCGGGAGCTCCTACGAGCAGTACTTC. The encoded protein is CASSQPGGSSYEQYF.

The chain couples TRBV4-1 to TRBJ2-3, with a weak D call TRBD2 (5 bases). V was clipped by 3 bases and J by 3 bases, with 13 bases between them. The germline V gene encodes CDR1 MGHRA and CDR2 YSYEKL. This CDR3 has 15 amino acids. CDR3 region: CASSHAMRATDTQYF. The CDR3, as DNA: TGCGCCAGCAGCCATGCGATGAGGGCTACAGATACGCAGTATTTT.

Here the CDR3 DNA reads TGTGCCTGGAGAGACGGGACAGGGACCTATAATTCACCCCTCCACTTT. This translates into CAWRDGTGTYNSPLHF. V and J are TRBV30 and TRBJ1-6, with TRBD1 identical over 9 bases. V shed 3 bases and J 2 bases; nucleotides not matched to a gene: 5. Germline CDR1 is GTSNPN and CDR2 is SVGIG (reference sequence). The CDR3 length is 16 residues. The full variable domain, rest sourced from reference TRBV30 and TRBJ1-6, is SQTIHQWPATLVQPVGSPLSLECTVEGTSNPNLYWYRQAAGRGLQLLFYSVGIGQISSEVPQNLSASRPQDRQFILSSKKLLLSDSGFYLCAWRDGTGTYNSPLHFGNGTRLTVT.

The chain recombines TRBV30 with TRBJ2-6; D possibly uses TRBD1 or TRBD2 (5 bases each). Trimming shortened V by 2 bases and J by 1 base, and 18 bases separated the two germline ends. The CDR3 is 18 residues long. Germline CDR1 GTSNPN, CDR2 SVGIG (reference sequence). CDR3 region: CAWSTPGTGGSGANVLTF. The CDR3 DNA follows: TGTGCCTGGAGTACTCCCGGGACGGGTGGTTCTGGGGCCAACGTCCTGACTTTC.

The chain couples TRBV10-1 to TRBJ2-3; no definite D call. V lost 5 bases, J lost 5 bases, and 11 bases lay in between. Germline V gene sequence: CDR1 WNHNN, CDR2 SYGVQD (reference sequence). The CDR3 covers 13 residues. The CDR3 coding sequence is TGCGCCAGCAGTCCGGAACCGATAGATACGCAGTATTTT. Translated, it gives CASSPEPIDTQYF.

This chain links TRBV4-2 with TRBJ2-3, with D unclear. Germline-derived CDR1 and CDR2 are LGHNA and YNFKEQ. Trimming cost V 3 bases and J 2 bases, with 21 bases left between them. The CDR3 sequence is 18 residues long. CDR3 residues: CASSQSGSNDGNTDTQYF. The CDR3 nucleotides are TGTGCCAGCAGCCAGTCCGGTAGCAACGACGGAAACACAGATACGCAGTATTTT.

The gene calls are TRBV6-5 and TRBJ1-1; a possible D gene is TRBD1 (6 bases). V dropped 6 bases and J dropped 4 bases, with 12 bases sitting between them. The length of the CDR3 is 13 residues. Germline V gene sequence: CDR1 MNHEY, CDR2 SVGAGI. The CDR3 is CASRSTGTTEAFF. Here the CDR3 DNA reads TGTGCCAGCAGAAGTACAGGGACCACTGAAGCTTTCTTT.

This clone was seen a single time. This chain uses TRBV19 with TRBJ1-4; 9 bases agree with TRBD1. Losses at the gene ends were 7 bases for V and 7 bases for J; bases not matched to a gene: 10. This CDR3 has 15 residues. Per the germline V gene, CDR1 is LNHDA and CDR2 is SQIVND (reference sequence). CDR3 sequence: CASMKAGDRAEKLFF. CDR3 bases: TGTGCCAGTATGAAGGCGGGGGACAGGGCTGAAAAACTGTTTTTT.

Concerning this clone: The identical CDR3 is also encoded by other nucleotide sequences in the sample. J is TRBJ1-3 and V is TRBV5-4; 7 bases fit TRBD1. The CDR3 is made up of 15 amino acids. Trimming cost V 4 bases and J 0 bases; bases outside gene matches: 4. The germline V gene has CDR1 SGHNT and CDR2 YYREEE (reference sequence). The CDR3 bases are TGTGCCAGCAGCCCCGGGACAGCCTCTGGAAACACCATATATTTT. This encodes CASSPGTASGNTIYF.

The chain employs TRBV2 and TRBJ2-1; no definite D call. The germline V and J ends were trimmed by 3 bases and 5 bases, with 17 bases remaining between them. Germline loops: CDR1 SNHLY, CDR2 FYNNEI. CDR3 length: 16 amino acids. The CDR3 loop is CASSEDALPGNNEQFF. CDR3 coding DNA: TGTGCCAGCAGTGAGGACGCATTACCAGGCAACAATGAGCAGTTCTTC.

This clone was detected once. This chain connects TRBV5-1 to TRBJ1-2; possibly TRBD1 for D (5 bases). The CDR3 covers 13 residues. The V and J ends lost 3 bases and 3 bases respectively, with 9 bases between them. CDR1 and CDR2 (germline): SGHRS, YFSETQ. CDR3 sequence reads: CASSSGTHYGYTF. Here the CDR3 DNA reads TGCGCCAGCAGCTCCGGGACCCACTATGGCTACACCTTC. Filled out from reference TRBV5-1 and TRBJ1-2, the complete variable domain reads KAGVTQTPRYLIKTRGQQVTLSCSPISGHRSVSWYQQTPGQGLQFLFEYFSETQRNKGNFPGRFSGRQFSNSRSEMNVSTLELGDSALYLCASSSGTHYGYTFGSGTRLTVV.

CDR3 sequence (DNA): TGCGCCAGCAGCTTGGGGCACGGCGCTGGACCTGGGGCCAACGTCCTGACTTTC. It encodes CASSLGHGAGPGANVLTF. V and J are TRBV5-1 and TRBJ2-6; D is unresolved. The CDR3 consists of 18 residues. Deletions cut 0 bases from V and 2 bases from J, with 15 bases between. Germline V gives CDR1 SGHRS, CDR2 YFSETQ.

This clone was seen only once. The CDR3: CASSMRSTGTEAFF. CDR3 nucleotide sequence: TGTGCCAGTAGTATGAGAAGCACGGGCACTGAAGCTTTCTTT. The rearrangement uses TRBV19 and TRBJ1-1, with D hard to call. CDR1 LNHDA and CDR2 SQIVND come from the germline V gene (reference sequence). V shed 3 bases and J shed 4 bases, with 12 bases lying between them. This CDR3 contains 14 residues.

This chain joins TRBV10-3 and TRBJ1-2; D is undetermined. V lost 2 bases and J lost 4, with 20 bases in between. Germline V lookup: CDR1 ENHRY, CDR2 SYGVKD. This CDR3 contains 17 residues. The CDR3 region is CAISEGIQTLNGYGYTF. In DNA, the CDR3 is TGTGCCATCAGTGAGGGGATACAGACGCTCAACGGCTATGGCTACACCTTC.

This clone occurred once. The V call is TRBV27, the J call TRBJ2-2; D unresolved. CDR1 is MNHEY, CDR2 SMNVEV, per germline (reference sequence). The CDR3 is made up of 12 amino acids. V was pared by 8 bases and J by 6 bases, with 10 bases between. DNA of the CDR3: TGTGCCAGCTATACCCCCCCCGGGGAGCTGTTTTTT. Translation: CASYTPPGELFF.

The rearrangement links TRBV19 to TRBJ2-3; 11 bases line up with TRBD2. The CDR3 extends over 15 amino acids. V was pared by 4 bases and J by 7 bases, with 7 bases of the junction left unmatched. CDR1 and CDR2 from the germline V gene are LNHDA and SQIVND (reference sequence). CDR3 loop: CASSRGTSGTNTQYF. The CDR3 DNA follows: TGTGCCAGTAGTAGGGGGACTAGCGGAACTAATACGCAGTATTTT.

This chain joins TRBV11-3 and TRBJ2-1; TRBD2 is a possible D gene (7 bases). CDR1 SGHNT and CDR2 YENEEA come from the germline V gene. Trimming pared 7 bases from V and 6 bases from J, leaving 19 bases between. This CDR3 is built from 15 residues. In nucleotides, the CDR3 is TGTGCCAGCAATCACCCCGGGGGGCGAATCAATGAGCAGTTCTTC. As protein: CASNHPGGRINEQFF.